Below, 3 T cell receptor beta chains from the same sample are listed, as sequenced in a study of control samples from healthy donors and cancer patients. This table comes from immunoSEQ multiplex PCR, and its TCRdb copy is limited to in-frame clones, with some not included. Of tens of thousands of clones listed, 65% to 90% are singletons. The sample was blood. All receptors derive from a man aged 35-49 years in good health.

J is TRBJ2-5 and V is TRBV4-3; no definite D call. Trimming removed 0 bases at V and 2 bases at J, with 4 bases between. CDR3 size: 13 residues. CDR1 is LGHNA and CDR2 is YSLEER in the germline V gene. The DNA for the CDR3 is TGCGCCAGCAGCCAAGATTTGCAAGAGACCCAGTACTTC. Its translation is CASSQDLQETQYF.

The CDR3 loop reads CASSFTGSYNEQFF. In nucleotides, the CDR3 is TGTGCCAGCAGCTTTACGGGGTCCTACAATGAGCAGTTCTTC. V and J are TRBV5-6 and TRBJ2-1; a weak D match, TRBD2 (5 bases). Germline CDR1 SGHDT, CDR2 YYEEEE. The CDR3 is made up of 14 amino acids. V was clipped by 2 bases and J by 1 base, with 7 bases between them.

The genes are TRBV9 and TRBJ2-3; the D gene is possibly TRBD2 (6 bases). This CDR3 comprises 16 residues. V was clipped by 4 bases and J by 6 bases, with 21 bases between them. From germline, CDR1 is SGDLS and CDR2 YYNGEE. The CDR3 DNA sequence: TGTGCCAGCAGCATAGAGCGGGTCAGTAGTTACGATACGCAGTATTTT. This sequence encodes CASSIERVSSYDTQYF.